Below, 23 T cell receptor beta chains from the same sample are listed, as sequenced in a study of STAT5B mutations in CD4+ large granular lymphocyte leukemia. Profiled with immunoSEQ multiplex PCR; TCRdb holds only in-frame clones, not every one. The repertoire consists of some 35,000 clones, with under 80% occurring once and the leading ten covering about 2.5%. Source material: CD4+ T cells from blood buffy coats. The source is a human donor in good health.

The chain is built from TRBV6-1 and TRBJ1-4; TRBD1 matches at 9 bases. Trimming took 7 bases from V and 8 from J; bases not matched to a gene: 8. The CDR3 has 14 residues. The germline V gene encodes CDR1 MNHNS and CDR2 SASEGT. Here the CDR3 reads CASTRDRDVEKLFF. The CDR3 coding sequence is TGTGCCAGCACCCGGGACAGGGACGTGGAAAAACTGTTTTTT.

This rearrangement joins TRBV19 to TRBJ1-1; tentative D call: TRBD1 (6 bases). Trimming left V 6 bases short and J 6 bases short, with 26 bases between. The CDR3 extends over 17 amino acids. In germline, CDR1 is LNHDA, CDR2 SQIVND (reference sequence). CDR3 loop: CASRGVDGGASRAEAFF. The CDR3 DNA follows: TGTGCCAGTAGGGGGGTTGATGGGGGCGCATCCAGGGCTGAAGCTTTCTTT.

V gene TRBV5-6 combines with J gene TRBJ1-2; TRBD1 is a possible D gene (6 bases). V gave up 1 base and J gave up 6 bases, with 13 bases separating them. The CDR3 extends over 14 amino acids. Looked up from germline, CDR1 is SGHDT and CDR2 is YYEEEE. The CDR3 loop is CASSLTGGADGYTF. CDR3 bases: TGTGCCAGCAGCTTGACTGGGGGCGCGGATGGCTACACCTTC.

The chain combines TRBV6-1 with TRBJ1-2; 7 bases map to TRBD1. This CDR3 is built from 15 residues. V was clipped by 0 bases and J by 3 bases; unmatched bases: 4. Germline assignment: CDR1 MNHNS and CDR2 SASEGT. CDR3 sequence reads: CASSEAAGGHYGYTF. The DNA for the CDR3 is TGTGCCAGCAGTGAAGCGGCAGGGGGTCACTATGGCTACACCTTC.

This chain connects TRBV19 to TRBJ1-5; no firm D call. CDR3 size: 15 residues. The germline CDR1 and CDR2 sequences are LNHDA and SQIVND (reference sequence). The V end lost 5 bases, the J end lost 7 bases, and 18 bases lay between the germline ends. The CDR3: CASSPLGGKVQPQHF. For the CDR3, the DNA is TGTGCCAGTAGTCCCCTCGGAGGAAAGGTCCAGCCCCAGCATTTT.

On this clone: At one end, the junction sequence differs from germline, possibly due to a read error. The V call is TRBV6-1, the J call TRBJ1-2, with D possibly matching TRBD1 (6 bases). Per germline, CDR1 MNHNS and CDR2 SASEGT. CDR3 length equals 14 residues. The CDR3 sequence: CASTEGGLDYGYTF. DNA of the CDR3: TGTGCCAGCACTGAAGGGGGATTGGACTATGGCTACACCTTC.

This clone has a single count. The V call is TRBV30, the J call TRBJ1-3; D is unresolved. This CDR3 is 14 amino acids long. Germline V gene data show CDR1 as GTSNPN and CDR2 as SVGIG (reference sequence). Trimming left V 1 base short and J 2 bases short, with 9 bases between. CDR3 sequence (DNA): TGTGCCTGGAGTGAGGGAGTTCCTGGAAACACCATATATTTT. Translated: CAWSEGVPGNTIYF.

V usage is TRBV6-5 and J usage is TRBJ2-1; TRBD2 might be the D (5 bases). The V gene's germline CDR1 is MNHEY and CDR2 SVGAGI. Trimming cost V 6 bases and J 0 bases, with 12 bases left between them. CDR3 length: 15 amino acids. The chain's CDR3 is CASRRSGTSYNEQFF. The CDR3 DNA reads as TGTGCCAGCAGGAGAAGCGGAACCTCCTACAATGAGCAGTTCTTC.

The genes are TRBV7-6 and TRBJ1-5; maybe TRBD1 (5 bases). The CDR3 loop spans 15 amino acids. Trimming removed 3 bases at V and 6 bases at J, with 15 bases between. CDR1 and CDR2 (germline): SGHVS, FNYEAQ. For the CDR3, the DNA is TGTGCCAGCAGCTTTTTCCCCGACAGAACTCAGCCCCAGCATTTT. Translated: CASSFFPDRTQPQHF.

The chain links TRBV9 to TRBJ2-2, with 8 nucleotides matching TRBD2. The CDR3 consists of 16 residues. The J segment lost 0 bases and the V segment lost 4 bases, leaving 5 bases of the junction unmatched. From germline, CDR1 is SGDLS and CDR2 YYNGEE. The CDR3 protein is CASSSIAGTNTGELFF. The DNA of the CDR3 is TGTGCCAGCAGCTCAATAGCGGGAACGAACACCGGGGAGCTGTTTTTT.

The chain is built from TRBV2 and TRBJ1-4; 7 nucleotides agree with TRBD1. The J segment lost 8 bases and the V segment lost 6 bases, leaving 12 bases of the junction unmatched. The CDR3 is made up of 15 amino acids. CDR1 is SNHLY and CDR2 is FYNNEI in the germline V gene. This CDR3 is CASRTLQGMSEKLFF. The DNA for the CDR3 is TGTGCCAGCAGGACCCTACAGGGGATGAGCGAAAAACTGTTTTTT.

The rearrangement joins TRBV18 to TRBJ1-3; 9 nucleotides agree with TRBD1. Germline V lookup: CDR1 KGHSH, CDR2 LQKENI. Unmatched junction bases numbered 6, after V lost 1 base and J lost 11 bases. CDR3 size: 14 residues. CDR3 amino acids: CASSPRDREFAIYF. The CDR3 DNA is TGTGCCAGCTCACCACGGGACAGGGAATTCGCCATATATTTT.

The chain couples TRBV30 to TRBJ2-4, with 13 nucleotides matching TRBD2. The CDR3 length is 14 residues. Looked up from germline, CDR1 is GTSNPN and CDR2 is SVGIG (reference sequence). J gave up 10 bases and V 2 bases, and 5 bases lay outside the gene matches. DNA of the CDR3: TGTGCCTGGAGTCCTCCGGGACTAGCGGGGATTCAGTACTTC. Its protein is CAWSPPGLAGIQYF.

The V gene is TRBV5-5, the J gene TRBJ1-1; D gene uncertain. V was shortened by 0 bases and J by 11 bases, with 14 bases between the two germline ends. Germline V gene sequence: CDR1 SGHKS, CDR2 YYEKEE (reference sequence). CDR3 length equals 13 residues. This CDR3 reads CASSLASERPAFF. DNA for the CDR3: TGTGCCAGCAGCTTGGCCTCAGAAAGGCCGGCTTTCTTT.

DNA of the CDR3: TGTGCCAGCAGTAACATGGGTAGAAATGAGCAGTTCTTC. Residues: CASSNMGRNEQFF. The chain employs TRBV6-6 and TRBJ2-1, with D unresolved. V lost 5 bases, J lost 7 bases, and 12 bases lay in between. This CDR3 has 13 residues. Germline values: CDR1 MNHNY, CDR2 SVGAGI (reference sequence).

The rearrangement uses TRBV6-5 and TRBJ1-1; no clear D gene. V lost 8 bases and J lost 4, with 17 bases in between. CDR1 and CDR2 (germline): MNHEY, SVGAGI. The CDR3 spans 14 residues. CDR3 sequence reads: CASGPHGEGTEAFF. The CDR3 nucleotides read TGTGCCAGCGGACCCCACGGGGAGGGCACTGAAGCTTTCTTT.

This clone came up once. The chain joins TRBV7-6 to TRBJ2-1; the D is unclear. Germline lookup yields CDR1 SGHVS and CDR2 FNYEAQ. V was shortened by 5 bases and J by 5 bases, with 10 bases between the two germline ends. CDR3 length: 13 residues. The DNA for the CDR3 is TGTGCCAGCAGCCGCGCCCGGCACAATGAGCAGTTCTTC. Amino acid sequence: CASSRARHNEQFF.

The V gene is TRBV19, the J gene TRBJ2-1; 11 bases fit TRBD2. The CDR3 spans 15 residues. Germline V lookup: CDR1 LNHDA, CDR2 SQIVND (reference sequence). Trimming cost V 5 bases and J 12 bases; bases outside gene matches: 12. DNA for the CDR3: TGTGCCAGTAGTCCGCAGGGACTAGCGGTCTCGGGGCAGTTCTTC. It yields the protein CASSPQGLAVSGQFF.

The chain has TRBV30 and TRBJ1-1; no firm D call. V was trimmed by 4 bases and J by 1 base, leaving 7 bases between them. This CDR3 is 12 amino acids long. Germline assignment: CDR1 GTSNPN and CDR2 SVGIG (reference sequence). The CDR3 here is CAWTERNTEAFF. For the CDR3, the DNA is TGTGCCTGGACAGAGAGGAACACTGAAGCTTTCTTT.

J is TRBJ2-1 and V is TRBV5-1, with 10 bases aligning to TRBD2. CDR3 length: 16 amino acids. Germline CDR1 reads SGHRS; CDR2 reads YFSETQ. Trimming removed 4 bases from V and 5 bases from J; junction bases left unmatched: 9. In DNA, the CDR3 is TGCGCCAGCAGCCAGGTAGCGGGGGGAGGAGACAATGAGCAGTTCTTC. Residues: CASSQVAGGGDNEQFF.

This chain connects TRBV5-6 to TRBJ1-2; TRBD1 matches 8 bases. The CDR3 contains 14 residues. Trimming cost V 1 base and J 7 bases; bases outside gene matches: 6. Per the germline V gene, CDR1 is SGHDT and CDR2 is YYEEEE. DNA of the CDR3: TGTGCCAGCAGCTTGCAGGGGGCAGCAAGTGGCTACACCTTC. This gives the protein CASSLQGAASGYTF.

V gene TRBV29-1 combines with J gene TRBJ2-5; D uncertain. The V and J ends lost 7 bases and 2 bases respectively, with 11 bases between them. This CDR3 comprises 12 residues. CDR1 and CDR2 from the germline V gene are SQVTM and ANQGSEA. CDR3 protein: CSAGLAQETQYF. The DNA for the CDR3 is TGCAGCGCTGGATTGGCTCAAGAGACCCAGTACTTC. The full variable domain, with the rest looked up from reference TRBV29-1 and TRBJ2-5, is SAVISQKPSRDICQRGTSLTIQCQVDSQVTMMFWYRQQPGQSLTLIATANQGSEATYESGFVIDKFPISRPNLTFSTLTVSNMSPEDSSIYLCSAGLAQETQYFGPGTRLLVL.

V and J are TRBV30 and TRBJ2-7; 10 bases match TRBD1. V lost 4 bases and J lost 4; bases outside the gene matches: 4. The germline CDR1 and CDR2 sequences are GTSNPN and SVGIG (reference sequence). This CDR3 is 13 amino acids long. For the CDR3, the DNA is TGTGCCTGGAATCGGGACAGGGGTTACGAGCAGTACTTC. Its protein is CAWNRDRGYEQYF.